The count of the clone carrying this T cell receptor (beta chain) is one. What it binds is unknown. V was clipped by 5 bases and J by 7 bases, with 15 bases between them. In germline, CDR1 is LNHDA, CDR2 SQIVND (reference sequence). The CDR3 contains 13 residues. From RNA, the CDR3 regions of TCR beta chains were amplified and sequenced. In the first round, RT-PCR was carried out with HTBI primers, and a multiplex PCR formed the second round. One entry per CDR3 protein, called by TCRdb with MiXCR from the multiplex PCR reads. The table lists about 240,000 distinct CDR3 sequences, around 42% of them singletons. These data originate in a study of Graves' ophthalmopathy and Graves' hyperthyroidism. Across the whole study: Before any treatment, peripheral blood was taken at the initial diagnosis.

Study outcomes and limitations: Using a 13-signature model, the authors split ophthalmopathy from stable hyperthyroidism, with 85% to 90% sensitivity and approximately 84% specificity.

The J gene is TRBJ2-7, the V gene TRBV19, with D maybe TRBD2 (5 bases). The clonotype comes from an adult man with Graves' ophthalmopathy. Sequencing input: peripheral blood. The CDR3 loop reads CASSLTGEREQYF. The CDR3 DNA sequence: TGTGCCAGTAGTCTAACCGGGGAGAGGGAGCAGTACTTC.